Included here is one T cell receptor (beta chain) sequence, with context. Its antigen is not yet known. Base-call qualities are not available, and no considerably larger clone is one nucleotide away. The cohort was made up of hundreds of healthy bone marrow donors. At the time of sampling, every cohort member was nominally healthy, though immune exposures that went unrecorded were likely present. The donor tested CMV seronegative, placing the donor among the 350 or so seronegative members of the cohort. Every donor gave a peripheral blood sample, and the peripheral blood mononuclear cells from that sample were used for TCR beta sequencing. Genomic DNA extraction from the blood cell samples was performed with the Qiagen DNeasy Blood Extraction Kit. This entry comes from a study of cytomegalovirus exposure and HLA in healthy donors listed by TCRdb under 2017. As for the study more broadly: An earlier analysis of roughly 630 of the donors reported roughly 300 Gb of sequence data and some 120 million unique TCR beta sequences from 150 million to 200 million T cells. In a later analysis, previously published TCR beta repertoires from 550 to 750 donors were re-analyzed and high-resolution HLA genotyping was added so that TCR occurrence patterns could be studied. The number of donors typed differed by locus, with roughly 629-640 for A, B, C, DRB1 and DQB1, more than 500 for DQA1, approximately 570 for DPA1, and some 440 for DPB1. The study profiled the T cell repertoires of hundreds of subjects by immunosequencing and related them to cytomegalovirus serostatus. To predict cytomegalovirus infection status, the study combined high-throughput TCR immunosequencing, statistical association of individual TCRs with disease status, and machine learning. Across around 400 genotyped donors of the cohort, an average of approximately 240,000 unique TCR beta nucleotide sequences per donor were sequenced, and 15% to 20% of those sequences were non-productive. In addition to the first cohort of 650 to 800 subjects, a separate validation cohort of under 150 different subjects was used. Every discovery cohort repertoire had been produced on one sequencing platform. Donor age, sex, ethnicity and CMV serostatus were collected together with the repertoire data. The aim of the study was to test whether cataloging public T cell receptors could identify signatures of past pathogen exposure. A later genetic analysis used genome-wide SNP genotypes for 398 of the 666 donors, treating that subset as a discovery cohort. HLA typing covered class I and class II loci at four-digit resolution. Rather than drawing on any new phenotypic data, the later analysis identified candidate immune exposures from TCR beta sequences and the way those sequences occurred across donors. The genetic ancestry cluster associated with self-reported Caucasian donors included roughly four fifths of the roughly 400 genotyped donors. An early release that covered roughly 600 HLA-typed donors contained approximately 320 gigabases of sequencing data and tens of millions of unique TCR sequences. An earlier analysis of approximately 640 of the donors applied high-throughput TCR beta sequencing to assess whether each TCR beta V gene segment acted as functional or pseudogenic. Because of strong linkage in the cohort, four or five DR-DQ haplotypes were treated as single units for association and clustering. General conclusions and limits of the study: A later analysis associated about 16,000 TCR beta sequences with specific HLA alleles at a false discovery rate of 0.05. Cytomegalovirus status was reported to be diagnosed by the classifier with high specificity and sensitivity in both the original and validation cohorts. Compared with the roughly 700-donor mean, donors in an Asian-associated ancestry cluster had fewer N-insertions in productive TCRs, according to a later genetic analysis. Because counts were too low, roughly 18 rarely observed V segments, including chromosome 9 orphons, were left out of the earlier analysis of 500 to 650 of the donors. CMV serostatus was the only immune exposure information available for the cohort. In a later analysis, TCR association rates were found to vary across HLA loci, with the most associated TCRs seen for DRB1 alleles and the fewest for HLA-C alleles. In an earlier analysis of 450 to 750 of the donors, most TCR beta V segments appeared in productive rearrangements about 87% or about 30% of the time, broadly matching IMGT annotations. Assigning TCR associations to individual alleles was difficult when HLA alleles, especially DR and DQ, strongly co-occurred. A further reported finding was that TCR beta sequences accurately predicted the HLA-A and HLA-B alleles for most subjects in the first cohort. In a later analysis, most CMV-associated TCR beta chains were found to appear HLA-restricted, with HLA associations seemingly driven largely by CMV exposure. Correlated functional status among segregating V segments might reflect linkage disequilibrium, but an unknown experimental factor could not be ruled out. Sequencing depth was assumed to be roughly uniform across donors in the presence/absence analyses, though that assumption may not hold. A total of about 150 TCR beta chains were listed by the study as associated with cytomegalovirus. In vitro tests confirmed that a few of the cytomegalovirus-associated TCR beta chains recognize cytomegalovirus antigens. The authors suggested that the approach could potentially be extended to other disease states and immunological phenotypes. A cluster of highly shared sequence variants was judged likely to be a technical artifact of the sequencing pipeline. HLA typing was unavailable for some donors at each locus, so association tests used only the typed subset. V-gene and J-gene trimming of TCR beta chains was associated with a missense DCLRE1C variant in a later genetic analysis, and the association was replicated in an independent cohort. In a later analysis, HLA-associated TCR beta chains were found to be more clonally expanded and to have lower generation probabilities than equally common non-associated chains. While some public TCRs were present in many individuals, most TCR sequences turned up only very rarely across donors. Only TCR beta chains were sequenced in this cohort, and the absence of alpha or paired-chain data limited detectable features. Several of the top co-occurrence clusters appeared to be linked to parvovirus B19, influenza, CMV and Epstein-Barr virus, according to a later analysis.

Libraries were built with the immunoSEQ multiplex PCR assay. For the multiplex PCR, a mixture combining 60 forward primers for TCR Vbeta segments and 13 reverse primers for TCR Jbeta segments was used. The CDR3 region of rearranged TCR beta genes was amplified from genomic DNA with a multiplex PCR assay. The Illumina HiSeq System was used to sequence the amplified TCR beta libraries as 87-base-pair reads. Under the source paper's analysis protocol: Across the roughly 670 repertoires, a later analysis counted 80 million or so unique TCR beta chains, roughly 11 million of which were shared by at least two donors. Raw reads were error-corrected and collapsed into unique sequences with a nearest-neighbor algorithm that merged closely related sequences to remove PCR and sequencing errors. To assign V, D and J gene segments, CDR3 sequences were aligned to IMGT reference sequences. Each retained sequence needed at least a six-nucleotide match to both a V gene segment and a J gene segment. Rearrangements were called productive when the CDR3 lacked stop codons and stayed in frame with V and J; all others were non-productive. Following IMGT convention, CDR3 was defined as the stretch from the second conserved V-encoded cysteine up to the conserved J-encoded phenylalanine. The earlier analysis of some 600 of the donors excluded sequences that lacked an unambiguous match to a single V gene segment. In an earlier analysis of 450 to 700 of the donors, V segments were called functional above 56.7% productive rearrangements and were called segregating when the between-donor standard deviation exceeded 5%. A statistical classification framework was built to diagnose cytomegalovirus status from the catalog of TCR beta chain sequences. V and J gene assignment, in a later analysis, came from comparing TCR nucleotide sequences with IMGT/GENE-DB human TR gene sequences. A later analysis assigned CDR3 sequences and most-parsimonious VDJ recombination scenarios with the TCRdist pipeline. In a later analysis, every TCR beta chain was defined by the combination of its CDR3 amino acid sequence and its V-gene family, and reads without a unique V-gene family were dropped. In a later analysis, 500 to 650 highly shared, low-generation-probability nucleotide sequences were removed to address suspected cross-contamination and a sequencing artifact. In a later analysis, a clonal expansion index for each public chain was calculated from normalized within-repertoire ranks of inferred template counts. In a later analysis, generation probabilities were computed using a VDJ recombination model fitted to out-of-frame rearrangements, and the results were checked against IGoR. Hypergeometric tests were used in a later analysis to score TCR-TCR, TCR-HLA and TCR-CMV co-occurrence, with a repertoire-size bias correction applied to the TCR pairs. To estimate false discovery rates, a later analysis permuted the HLA or CMV assignments 20 times. In a later analysis, co-occurring TCRs were grouped with DBSCAN, and TCRdist sequence similarity was added when clustering was performed within HLA-allele-positive subsets. Co-occurrence clustering excluded repertoires with fewer than 30,000 or more than 120,000 public chains, plus five with anomalous nucleotide sharing. In its TCRdb copy, this immuneACCESS table keeps in-frame sequences only and misses some clones. Where compared with another copy, unresolved V genes explain less than half of these, and the others have no known cause. The V and J calls and clone size are taken from that table; D and trimming were inferred from the DNA. Recorded for this sample are some 130,000 clones; approximately 82% of them occurred a single time. Jointly, the top ten make up approximately 2.4% of the sample.

Sample: PBMCs. The clonotype comes from a man between 45 and 60 years old in good health and CMV-seronegative.

The CDR3 reads as follows: CASSYQDRPSYEQYF. The bases read TGTGCCAGCAGTTACCAGGACAGGCCATCCTACGAGCAGTACTTC. The chain is assembled from TRBV6-6 and TRBJ2-7, with 7 bases in between that match TRBD1. The CDR3 holds 15 amino acids from the cysteine to the phenylalanine. Only CDR3 DNA remains: 45 bases, in frame from the first base. V lost 2 bases and J lost 1 base, and the count of bases not matched to a germline gene is 5. The germline V gene (reference sequence) gives CDR1 as MNHNY and CDR2 as SVGAGI.